What follows are 19 T cell receptor beta chains derived from one specimen sequenced in a study of persistence of HIV-infected CD4 T cells. Cells were stimulated nonspecifically with anti-CD3/anti-CD28 magnetic beads. CD4+ T cells upregulating both CD40 ligand and CD69 were sorted as responding cells. Sequencing used immunoSEQ version 4 in survey mode. Sequencing was performed with immunoSEQ multiplex PCR; in TCRdb, only in-frame clones are kept and a portion is missing. The data hold tens of thousands of clones, with about 91% observed a single time. These receptors are not linked to any known antigen. Sequenced material: CD4+ T cells sorted from PBMCs after roughly 17-hour stimulation, taken from a patient who received antiretroviral therapy. Receptors were obtained from an adult man with HIV who was CMV-seropositive.

This clone was seen just once. The V gene is TRBV14, the J gene TRBJ1-2, with 7 bases fitting TRBD1. V lost 0 bases to trimming and J lost 7 bases; unmatched junction nucleotides: 8. The CDR3 sequence is 15 residues long. Looked up from germline, CDR1 is SGHDN and CDR2 is FVKESK. CDR3 sequence: CASSQDRKGASGYTF. CDR3 nucleotides: TGTGCCAGCAGCCAAGATCGCAAGGGGGCGAGTGGCTACACCTTC.

This clone was found once. V is TRBV30 and J is TRBJ2-7; the match to TRBD2 covers 7 bases. Germline V CDR1 and CDR2: GTSNPN, SVGIG (reference sequence). The CDR3 covers 15 residues. With 4 bases clipped from V and 6 bases from J, the junction kept 15 bases outside the gene matches. This CDR3 reads CAWTPLARNRGEQYF. In DNA form, the CDR3 reads TGTGCCTGGACTCCACTAGCGCGCAATCGGGGCGAGCAGTACTTC.

The chain uses TRBV5-6 and TRBJ1-2, with 10 bases identical to TRBD1. Looked up from germline, CDR1 is SGHDT and CDR2 is YYEEEE. V dropped 3 bases and J dropped 4; count of bases not matched to a gene: 9. This CDR3 has 16 residues. The CDR3, as DNA: TGTGCCAGCAGCTCGAGGACAGGGGGTGGATCCTATGGCTACACCTTC. Translation gives CASSSRTGGGSYGYTF.

CDR3 nucleotides: TGTGCCAGCAGTCCCTTAATCCACTCTGGAAACACCATATATTTT. This codes for CASSPLIHSGNTIYF. V and J are TRBV6-5 and TRBJ1-3, with D unclear. Germline loops: CDR1 MNHEY, CDR2 SVGAGI. The CDR3 has 15 residues. With 5 bases removed from V and 0 bases from J, the gap between germline ends came to 11 bases.

J is TRBJ1-4 and V is TRBV10-3, with no clear D. CDR1 is ENHRY and CDR2 is SYGVKD in the germline V gene. The CDR3 sequence is 15 residues long. Trimming stripped 3 bases from V and 8 bases from J, with 16 bases between. CDR3 nucleotides: TGTGCCATCAGTGAATTTCGGGGAGGAGGAGAAAAACTGTTTTTT. Translating it yields CAISEFRGGGEKLFF.

The chain combines TRBV7-8 with TRBJ1-2; possible D gene TRBD1, 6 bases. With 4 bases removed from V and 2 bases from J, the gap between germline ends came to 11 bases. Germline CDR1 reads SGHVS; CDR2 reads FQNEAQ. This CDR3 has 14 amino acids. DNA of the CDR3: TGTGCCAGCAGCTCGGTCCAGGGGAACTATGGCTACACCTTC. Its translation is CASSSVQGNYGYTF. Full variable domain (outside the CDR3, taken from reference TRBV7-8 and TRBJ1-2): GAGVSQSPRYKVAKRGQDVALRCDPISGHVSLFWYQQALGQGPEFLTYFQNEAQLDKSGLPSDRFFAERPEGSVSTLKIQRTQQEDSAVYLCASSSVQGNYGYTFGSGTRLTVV.

This chain connects TRBV6-6 to TRBJ2-7; no firm D call. This CDR3 contains 13 residues. Germline V lookup: CDR1 MNHNY, CDR2 SVGAGI (reference sequence). The V end was cut by 2 bases, the J end by 3 bases, with 8 bases between. Here the CDR3 reads CASSYGQNYEQYF. For the CDR3, the DNA is TGTGCCAGCAGTTACGGGCAGAACTACGAGCAGTACTTC.

By sample fraction, this clone is medium-sized. This chain uses TRBV6-5 with TRBJ1-6; no clear D gene. Germline assignment: CDR1 MNHEY and CDR2 SVGAGI. V was clipped by 6 bases and J by 4 bases, with 13 bases between them. This CDR3 has 15 residues. The CDR3, as DNA: TGTGCCAGCAGCCGCGGGGTTAGTTATAATTCACCCCTCCACTTT. Translated: CASSRGVSYNSPLHF.

This chain connects TRBV5-1 to TRBJ1-5; possible D gene TRBD1, 6 bases. The length of the CDR3 is 15 residues. V lost 1 base and J lost 1, with 9 bases in between. Germline CDR1 SGHRS, CDR2 YFSETQ. The CDR3 protein is CASSLSGGSNQPQHF. DNA of the CDR3: TGCGCCAGCAGCTTGAGCGGGGGCAGCAATCAGCCCCAGCATTTT.

This chain connects TRBV12-3 or TRBV12-4 to TRBJ2-3; perhaps TRBD1 as D (5 bases). This CDR3 contains 12 residues. The germline V and J ends were trimmed by 3 bases and 7 bases, with 8 bases remaining between them. The CDR3 DNA reads as TGTGCCAGCAGTTTGGGGCTTTATACGCAGTATTTT. Its translation: CASSLGLYTQYF.

This clone was found once. V is TRBV7-9 and J is TRBJ2-1, with D maybe TRBD1 (5 bases). Germline V gene lookup returns CDR1 SEHNR and CDR2 FQNEAQ (reference sequence). The CDR3 extends over 15 amino acids. The V end was cut by 5 bases, the J end by 7 bases, with 18 bases between. As DNA, the CDR3 is TGTGCCAGCAGCGAGCAGGGTTGGGTAGGTAATGAGCAGTTCTTC. This gives the protein CASSEQGWVGNEQFF.

Here the CDR3 DNA reads TGTGCCAGCACCCCCGGACAGTACTACAATGAGCAGTTCTTC. Its protein is CASTPGQYYNEQFF. The J gene is TRBJ2-1, the V gene TRBV6-5; tentative D call: TRBD1 (6 bases). Trimming pared 7 bases from V and 3 bases from J, leaving 13 bases between. In germline, CDR1 is MNHEY, CDR2 SVGAGI. The CDR3 length is 14 residues.

The gene calls are TRBV27 and TRBJ1-6; 7 nucleotides align to TRBD1. Germline-derived CDR1 and CDR2 are MNHEY and SMNVEV (reference sequence). V trimming: 3 bases; J trimming: 8 bases; junction bases outside the gene matches: 7. The CDR3 consists of 15 residues. DNA for the CDR3: TGTGCCAGCAGTTTCCGACAGGGTCGAGATTCACCCCTCCACTTT. Translation gives CASSFRQGRDSPLHF.

The gene calls are TRBV18 and TRBJ1-5, with D tentatively TRBD1 (5 bases). Germline CDR1 reads KGHSH; CDR2 reads LQKENI. V lost 0 bases to trimming and J lost 1 base, with 7 bases between them. The CDR3 loop spans 15 amino acids. CDR3 in amino acids: CASSPPGGSNQPQHF. In nucleotides, the CDR3 is TGTGCCAGCTCACCACCGGGGGGGAGCAATCAGCCCCAGCATTTT.

The chain couples TRBV30 to TRBJ2-3; 7 bases align to TRBD2. Germline-derived CDR1 and CDR2 are GTSNPN and SVGIG (reference sequence). The CDR3 is 15 residues long. Trimming at V came to 1 base and at J to 0 bases, leaving 4 bases not matched to a gene. The CDR3: CAWSDGRGSTDTQYF. The CDR3 DNA follows: TGTGCCTGGAGTGATGGGAGGGGTAGCACAGATACGCAGTATTTT.

V is TRBV6-5 and J is TRBJ1-5; no clear D gene. CDR3 length: 14 amino acids. Trimming cost V 6 bases and J 3 bases, with 12 bases left between them. Germline assignment: CDR1 MNHEY and CDR2 SVGAGI. CDR3 in amino acids: CASSREANNQPQHF. The CDR3 DNA sequence: TGTGCCAGCAGCCGGGAGGCAAACAATCAGCCCCAGCATTTT.

The chain carries TRBV6-5 and TRBJ2-7; D possibly uses TRBD1 or TRBD2 (5 bases each). Germline loops: CDR1 MNHEY, CDR2 SVGAGI. The CDR3 extends over 13 amino acids. Trimming removed 7 bases at V and 6 bases at J, with 16 bases between. The CDR3 spells CASTDWGSGEQYF. CDR3 DNA: TGTGCCAGCACCGACTGGGGGAGTGGCGAGCAGTACTTC.

This rearrangement joins TRBV2 to TRBJ1-1; 9 nucleotides align to TRBD1. The length of the CDR3 is 16 residues. Germline V gives CDR1 SNHLY, CDR2 FYNNEI. Trimming removed 1 base from V and 2 bases from J; junction bases left unmatched: 5. The CDR3 DNA sequence: TGTGCCAGCAGTGAAGTCGTGGGACAGGGAAACACTGAAGCTTTCTTT. Protein sequence: CASSEVVGQGNTEAFF. Full variable domain (outside the CDR3, taken from reference TRBV2 and TRBJ1-1): EPEVTQTPSHQVTQMGQEVILRCVPISNHLYFYWYRQILGQKVEFLVSFYNNEISEKSEIFDDQFSVERPDGSNFTLKIRSTKLEDSAMYFCASSEVVGQGNTEAFFGQGTRLTVV.

The V gene is TRBV6-4, the J gene TRBJ1-1; D uncertain. The CDR3 is 13 amino acids. V lost 3 bases to trimming and J lost 1 base, with 6 bases between them. Germline V gene data show CDR1 as MRHNA and CDR2 as SNTAGT. This CDR3 is CASSEEQNTEAFF. The CDR3 DNA reads as TGTGCCAGCAGTGAAGAGCAGAACACTGAAGCTTTCTTT.